Described below is a single TCR beta chain sequence and its context. This CDR3 spans 15 amino acids. After removal of 5 bases from V and 4 bases from J, the junction contained 7 bases not matched to a gene. CDR1 MDHEN and CDR2 SYDVKM come from the germline V gene. The protocol was immunoSEQ multiplex PCR, while the TCRdb copy is restricted to in-frame clones and leaves out a portion. Here the sample spans approximately 70,000 clones, about 90% being singletons. The sample belongs to a study of T cell changes during pregnancy in multiple sclerosis. This TCR came from a female donor in good health, enrolled as a control in a pregnancy study. The V call is TRBV28, the J call TRBJ2-1, with 8 bases that match TRBD1. The sequenced sample was peripheral blood, obtained in the first trimester of pregnancy. The chain's CDR3 is CASSGQGAQYNEQFF. CDR3 bases: TGTGCCAGCAGTGGACAGGGAGCCCAATACAATGAGCAGTTCTTC. Supplemented by reference TRBV28 and TRBJ2-1, the full variable domain reads DVKVTQSSRYLVKRTGEKVFLECVQDMDHENMFWYRQDPGLGLRLIYFSYDVKMKEKGDIPEGYSVSREKKERFSLILESASTNQTSMYLCASSGQGAQYNEQFFGPGTRLTVL.